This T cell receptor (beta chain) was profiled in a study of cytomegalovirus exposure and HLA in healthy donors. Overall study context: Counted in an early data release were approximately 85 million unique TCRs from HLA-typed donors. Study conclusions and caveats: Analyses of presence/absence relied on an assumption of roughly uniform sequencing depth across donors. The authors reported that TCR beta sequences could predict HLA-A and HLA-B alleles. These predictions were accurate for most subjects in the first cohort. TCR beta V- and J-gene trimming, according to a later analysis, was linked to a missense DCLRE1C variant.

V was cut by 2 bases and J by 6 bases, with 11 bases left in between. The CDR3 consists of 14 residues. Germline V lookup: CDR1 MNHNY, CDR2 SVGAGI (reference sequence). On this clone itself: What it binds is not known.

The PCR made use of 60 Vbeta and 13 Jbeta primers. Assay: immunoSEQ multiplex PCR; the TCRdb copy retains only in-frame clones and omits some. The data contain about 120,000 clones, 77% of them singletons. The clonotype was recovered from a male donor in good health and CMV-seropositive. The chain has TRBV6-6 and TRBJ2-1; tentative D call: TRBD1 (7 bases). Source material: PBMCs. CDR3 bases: TGTGCCAGCAGTTACGCGGGACAGCTCAATGAGCAGTTCTTC. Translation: CASSYAGQLNEQFF.